This T cell receptor (beta chain) is drawn from a study of T cells in Graves' hyperthyroidism and ophthalmopathy. The investigators amplified TCR beta CDR3 regions from RNA transcripts. First-round RT-PCR targeting the TCR CDR3 was performed with the HTBI primer set. TCRdb re-called the multiplex PCR reads through MiXCR, storing one row per CDR3 protein. The table records about 720,000 distinct CDR3 sequences, roughly a sixth of them present only once. There are 14 residues in the CDR3. Germline CDR1 reads SQVTM; CDR2 reads ANQGSEA. V lost 0 bases, J lost 5 bases, and 13 bases lay in between. This rearrangement joins TRBV29-1 to TRBJ1-2, with D perhaps TRBD1 (5 bases). This TCR came from a woman between 45 and 60 years old with Graves' hyperthyroidism that later progressed to Graves' ophthalmopathy. The specimen was blood. CDR3: CSVEDLGRGYGYTF. Written as DNA, the CDR3 is TGCAGCGTTGAAGATCTGGGGCGCGGTTATGGCTACACCTTC. The whole variable domain, filled in from reference TRBV29-1 and TRBJ1-2, reads SAVISQKPSRDICQRGTSLTIQCQVDSQVTMMFWYRQQPGQSLTLIATANQGSEATYESGFVIDKFPISRPNLTFSTLTVSNMSPEDSSIYLCSVEDLGRGYGYTFGSGTRLTVV.